This TCR beta chain was captured in a study of T cells expressing NK-cell markers. The overall study: CD3+CD56+NKG2C+, CD3+CD56+NKG2C- and CD3+CD56-NKG2C+ T cells, once sorted, supplied the TCR beta repertoires.

Details on this clonotype: Its target is unknown.

From the 5' RACE reads, TCRdb lists one entry per CDR3 protein and no DNA. The sample table includes roughly 150,000 distinct CDR3 sequences. Overall study results and limits: Once again these clonotypes came out on top in the CD3+CD56-NKG2C+ fraction of a handful of donors.

CDR1 MGHRA and CDR2 YSYEKL come from the germline V gene. The CDR3 covers 15 residues. V and J are TRBV4-1 and TRBJ1-5. The receptor comes from a woman between 18 and 70 years old in good health. Sequenced sample: blood T cells: a sorted CD56 or NKG2C T cell subset, CD4+ or CD8+ T cells, or bulk PBMC T cells (not recorded which). This chain's CDR3 is CASSQEVTRDQPQHF.